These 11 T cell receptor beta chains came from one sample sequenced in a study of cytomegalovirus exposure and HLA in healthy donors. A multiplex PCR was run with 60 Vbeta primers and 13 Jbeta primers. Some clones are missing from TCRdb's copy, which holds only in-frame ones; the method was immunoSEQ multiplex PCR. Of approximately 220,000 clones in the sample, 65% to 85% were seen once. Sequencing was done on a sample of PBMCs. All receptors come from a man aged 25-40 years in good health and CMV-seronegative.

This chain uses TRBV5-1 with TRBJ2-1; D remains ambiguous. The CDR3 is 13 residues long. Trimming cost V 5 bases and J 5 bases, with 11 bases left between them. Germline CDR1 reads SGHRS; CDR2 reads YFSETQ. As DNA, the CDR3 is TGCGCCAGCAGAATCGGGTTGGACAATGAGCAGTTCTTC. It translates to CASRIGLDNEQFF.

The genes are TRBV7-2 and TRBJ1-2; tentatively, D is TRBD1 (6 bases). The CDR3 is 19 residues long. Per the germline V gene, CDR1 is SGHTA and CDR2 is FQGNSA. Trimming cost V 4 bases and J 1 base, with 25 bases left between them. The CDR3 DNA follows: TGTGCCAGCAGCTCGAGATGGCAGGGGTCCGACCCCTTTAACTATGGCTACACCTTC. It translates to CASSSRWQGSDPFNYGYTF. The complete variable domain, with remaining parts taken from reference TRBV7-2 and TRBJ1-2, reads GAGVSQSPSNKVTEKGKDVELRCDPISGHTALYWYRQSLGQGLEFLIYFQGNSAPDKSGLPSDRFSAERTGGSVSTLTIQRTQQEDSAVYLCASSSRWQGSDPFNYGYTFGSGTRLTVV.

As DNA, the CDR3 is TGCAGCGTTGGGGGGGGTCAGGGACCTCGCGACTATGGCTACACCTTC. This codes for CSVGGGQGPRDYGYTF. The chain carries TRBV29-1 and TRBJ1-2; possible D gene TRBD1, 5 bases. CDR1 SQVTM and CDR2 ANQGSEA come from the germline V gene. V shed 4 bases and J shed 3 bases, with 21 bases lying between them. The CDR3 contains 16 residues.

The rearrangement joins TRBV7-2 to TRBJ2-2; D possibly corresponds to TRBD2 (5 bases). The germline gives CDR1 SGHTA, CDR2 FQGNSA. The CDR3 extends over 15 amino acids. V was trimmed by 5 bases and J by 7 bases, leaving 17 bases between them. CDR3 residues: CASSPLAIQIGELFF. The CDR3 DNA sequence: TGTGCCAGCAGCCCCCTAGCAATTCAAATCGGGGAGCTGTTTTTT. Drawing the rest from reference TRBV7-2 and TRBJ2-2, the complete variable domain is GAGVSQSPSNKVTEKGKDVELRCDPISGHTALYWYRQSLGQGLEFLIYFQGNSAPDKSGLPSDRFSAERTGGSVSTLTIQRTQQEDSAVYLCASSPLAIQIGELFFGEGSRLTVL.

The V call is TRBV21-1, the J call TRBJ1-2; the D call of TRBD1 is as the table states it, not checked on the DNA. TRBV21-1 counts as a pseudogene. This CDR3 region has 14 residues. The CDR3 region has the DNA TGTGCCAGCAGCACTCCAAGGGGGCGGGATGGCTACACCTTC. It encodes CASSTPRGRDGYTF.

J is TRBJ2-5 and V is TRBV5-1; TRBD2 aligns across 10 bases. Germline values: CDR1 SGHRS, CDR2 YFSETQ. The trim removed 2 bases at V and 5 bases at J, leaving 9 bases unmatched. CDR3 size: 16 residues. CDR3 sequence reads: CASSFTSGVTTETQYF. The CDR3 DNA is TGCGCCAGCAGCTTTACTAGCGGGGTCACGACGGAGACCCAGTACTTC.

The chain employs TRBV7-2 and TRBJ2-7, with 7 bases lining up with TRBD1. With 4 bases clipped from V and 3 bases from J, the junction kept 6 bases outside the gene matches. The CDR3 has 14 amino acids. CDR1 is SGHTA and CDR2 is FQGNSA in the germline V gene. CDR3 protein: CASSWGTEGYEQYF. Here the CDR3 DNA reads TGTGCCAGCAGCTGGGGGACAGAAGGCTACGAGCAGTACTTC. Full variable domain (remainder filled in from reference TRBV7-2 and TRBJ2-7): GAGVSQSPSNKVTEKGKDVELRCDPISGHTALYWYRQSLGQGLEFLIYFQGNSAPDKSGLPSDRFSAERTGGSVSTLTIQRTQQEDSAVYLCASSWGTEGYEQYFGPGTRLTVT.

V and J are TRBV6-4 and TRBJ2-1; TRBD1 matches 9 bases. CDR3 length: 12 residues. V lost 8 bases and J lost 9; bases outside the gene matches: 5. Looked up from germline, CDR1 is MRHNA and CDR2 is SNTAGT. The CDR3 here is CASRQGGGEQFF. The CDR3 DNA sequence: TGTGCCAGCCGACAGGGGGGGGGTGAGCAGTTCTTC.

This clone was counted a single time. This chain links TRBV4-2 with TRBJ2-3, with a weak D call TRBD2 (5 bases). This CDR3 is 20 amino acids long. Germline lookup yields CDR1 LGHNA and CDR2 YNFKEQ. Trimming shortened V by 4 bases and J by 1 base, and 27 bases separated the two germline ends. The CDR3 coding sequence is TGTGCCAGCAGCCTCATACCGGTCCTTGGTGACTCCGGGGGCACAGATACGCAGTATTTT. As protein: CASSLIPVLGDSGGTDTQYF.

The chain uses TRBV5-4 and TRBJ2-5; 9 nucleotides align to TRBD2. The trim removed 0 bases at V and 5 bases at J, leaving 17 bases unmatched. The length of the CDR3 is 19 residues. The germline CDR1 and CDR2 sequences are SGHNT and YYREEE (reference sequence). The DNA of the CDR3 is TGTGCCAGCAGCTTGGGGATTGAGGGGGGACTAGCCCCCACGGAGACCCAGTACTTC. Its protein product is CASSLGIEGGLAPTETQYF.

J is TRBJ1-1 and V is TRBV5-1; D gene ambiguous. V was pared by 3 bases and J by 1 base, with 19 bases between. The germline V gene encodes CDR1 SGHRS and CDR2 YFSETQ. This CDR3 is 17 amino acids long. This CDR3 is CASSSTSRSLKNTEAFF. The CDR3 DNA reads TGCGCCAGCAGCTCAACAAGCCGTTCACTAAAGAACACTGAAGCTTTCTTT.